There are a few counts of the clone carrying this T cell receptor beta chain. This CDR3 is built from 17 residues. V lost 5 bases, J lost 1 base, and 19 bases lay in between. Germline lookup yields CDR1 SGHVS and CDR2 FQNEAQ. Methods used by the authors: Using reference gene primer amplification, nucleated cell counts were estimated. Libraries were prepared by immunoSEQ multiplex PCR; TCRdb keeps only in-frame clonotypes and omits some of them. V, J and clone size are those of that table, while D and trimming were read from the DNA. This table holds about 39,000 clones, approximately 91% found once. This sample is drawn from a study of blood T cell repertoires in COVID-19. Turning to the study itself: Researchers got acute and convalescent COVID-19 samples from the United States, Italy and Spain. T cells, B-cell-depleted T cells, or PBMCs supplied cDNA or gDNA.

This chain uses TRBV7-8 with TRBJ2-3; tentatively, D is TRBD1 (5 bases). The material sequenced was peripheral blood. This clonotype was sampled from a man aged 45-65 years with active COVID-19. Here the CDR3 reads CASSLESAGSGTDTQYF. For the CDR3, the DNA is TGTGCCAGCAGCCTGGAATCGGCAGGGTCGGGCACAGATACGCAGTATTTT.